One sample yielded the 32 T cell receptor beta chains listed below, sequenced in a study of identical twins. TCRdb ran MiXCR on the 5' RACE reads and lists one entry per CDR3 protein. This sample yields 1.5 million or so distinct CDR3 sequences, of which around a third are seen a single time; about 0.3% belongs to the top ten. The specimen was cord blood. All receptors derive from a newborn girl in good health.

The V call is TRBV5-1, the J call TRBJ2-5; TRBD2 is a possible D gene (6 bases). Germline V gene sequence: CDR1 SGHRS, CDR2 YFSETQ. V lost 1 base, J lost 1 base, and 11 bases lay in between. The CDR3 length is 15 residues. The CDR3 region has the DNA TGCGCCAGCAGCTTGCTGGGACTGATCCAAGAGACCCAGTACTTC. This translates into CASSLLGLIQETQYF.

The genes are TRBV27 and TRBJ2-5, with TRBD2 identical over 9 bases. After removal of 3 bases from V and 5 bases from J, the junction contained 10 bases not matched to a gene. There are 16 residues in the CDR3. Germline CDR1 is MNHEY and CDR2 is SMNVEV (reference sequence). The CDR3 spells CASSFNRGRAGETQYF. CDR3 DNA sequence: TGTGCCAGCAGTTTCAATCGCGGGAGGGCCGGGGAGACCCAGTACTTC.

The gene calls are TRBV3-1 and TRBJ2-1; D gene unclear. CDR3 length: 14 amino acids. V was clipped by 1 base and J by 2 bases, with 6 bases between them. Germline V gene lookup returns CDR1 LGHDT and CDR2 YNNKEL (reference sequence). CDR3 DNA sequence: TGTGCCAGCAGCCAAGTTTCGCCCTACAATGAGCAGTTCTTC. Translating it yields CASSQVSPYNEQFF.

Comment on this clonotype: The junction departs from germline at one end; a sequencing error may be responsible. J is TRBJ1-2 and V is TRBV4-2; D might be TRBD1 (5 bases). The CDR3 runs to 16 residues. Germline lookup yields CDR1 LGHNA and CDR2 YNFKEQ. The CDR3 loop reads CASSPSYDRPNYGCTF. DNA of the CDR3: TGTGCCAGCAGCCCTTCTTACGACAGACCTAACTATGGCTGCACCTTC.

This clonotype was seen just once. A much larger clone differs by one base, so this may be a read error. The chain employs TRBV12-3 or TRBV12-4 and TRBJ2-1; TRBD2 matches at 7 bases. The CDR3 spans 15 residues. Here the CDR3 reads CTSSPSSGLYNEQFF. CDR3 DNA sequence: TGTACCAGCAGTCCCAGTAGCGGGTTATACAATGAGCAGTTCTTC.

This clonotype was detected a few times. The V and J genes are TRBV9 and TRBJ2-1; D may be TRBD2 (7 bases). The CDR3 has 15 residues. Germline V gene data show CDR1 as SGDLS and CDR2 as YYNGEE. With 1 base removed from V and 2 bases from J, the gap between germline ends came to 10 bases. The CDR3 spells CASSVLGGPYNEQFF. In DNA form, the CDR3 reads TGTGCCAGCAGCGTATTGGGGGGGCCCTACAATGAGCAGTTCTTC.

This clonotype has a single count. The chain recombines TRBV7-2 with TRBJ1-5, with D uncertain. The CDR3 sequence is 16 residues long. Trimming cost V 1 base and J 7 bases, with 17 bases left between them. Germline values: CDR1 SGHTA, CDR2 FQGNSA. The CDR3, as DNA: TGTGCCAGCAGCTTAGAACTGGGTAGGGATGGACAGCCCCAGCATTTT. Encoded protein: CASSLELGRDGQPQHF.

A note on this clonotype: Compared with germline, one end of the junction differs, possibly owing to a read error. The chain couples TRBV24-1 to TRBJ1-4; D is undetermined. CDR1 is KGHDR, CDR2 SFDVKD, per germline. The CDR3 totals 16 residues. The CDR3 DNA follows: TGTGCCACCAGTGATTCGGCAGCCGCAACTAATGGAAAACTGTTTTTT. Its protein is CATSDSAAATNGKLFF.

The J gene is TRBJ2-1, the V gene TRBV2; 11 nucleotides line up with TRBD2. The J call may not be correct, given that the DNA end is closer to TRBJ2-7. CDR3 length equals 14 residues. CDR1 and CDR2 from the germline V gene are SNHLY and FYNNEI. In DNA, the CDR3 is TGTGCCGGAATCGGACTAGCGGGCTACAATGAGCAGTACTTC. It translates to CAGIGLAGYNEQYF.

The gene calls are TRBV27 and TRBJ2-7; D remains ambiguous. The CDR3 is 14 amino acids. Germline V gene lookup returns CDR1 MNHEY and CDR2 SMNVEV (reference sequence). V was cut by 4 bases and J by 2 bases, with 12 bases left in between. In DNA, the CDR3 is TGTGCCAGCAGTTGGTTATCCGGACCCTACGAGCAGTACTTC. It specifies CASSWLSGPYEQYF.

This clonotype was counted between two and nine times. The chain employs TRBV4-1 and TRBJ2-7, with 7 bases fitting TRBD1. The CDR3 extends over 15 amino acids. V lost 4 bases, J lost 2 bases, and 8 bases stayed unmatched. The V gene's germline CDR1 is MGHRA and CDR2 YSYEKL. CDR3 bases: TGCGCCAGCAGCCTACTGACAGGGCCCACCTACGAGCAGTACTTC. This translates into CASSLLTGPTYEQYF.

In this sample, this clonotype turned up a few times. The chain joins TRBV11-2 to TRBJ2-2; a weak D match, TRBD1 (8 bases). The germline gives CDR1 SGHAT, CDR2 FQNNGV. V gave up 4 bases and J gave up 1 base, with 22 bases separating them. There are 19 residues in the CDR3. The CDR3 DNA reads as TGTGCCAGCAGCTCCTACAGGGGGAGCGGGATCCAGAACACCGGGGAGCTGTTTTTT. Translation gives CASSSYRGSGIQNTGELFF.

This clonotype was picked up a small number of times. The chain recombines TRBV12-3 or TRBV12-4 with TRBJ1-5; the match to TRBD1 covers 7 bases. CDR3 length: 14 residues. V was pared by 6 bases and J by 5 bases, with 7 bases of the junction left unmatched. The CDR3 nucleotides are TGTGCCAGCAGGACGACAGGGTCTCATCAGCCCCAGCATTTT. Translated: CASRTTGSHQPQHF.

This clonotype was picked up a small number of times. The chain recombines TRBV5-1 with TRBJ1-1, with no clear D. V lost 4 bases and J lost 2, with 12 bases in between. From germline, CDR1 is SGHRS and CDR2 YFSETQ. The CDR3 extends over 14 amino acids. DNA of the CDR3: TGCGCCAGCAGCGCCGGGAGTCTAAACACTGAAGCTTTCTTT. Translation gives CASSAGSLNTEAFF.

This chain joins TRBV25-1 and TRBJ2-4; 9 bases fit TRBD1. The closer fit of TRBJ2-7 to the DNA end suggests the J call may be wrong. Germline V gene lookup returns CDR1 MGHDK and CDR2 SYGVNS. The CDR3 loop spans 13 amino acids. The CDR3 nucleotides read TGTGCCAGCAGTAAACAGGGGGCCTGCGAGCAGTACTTC. Its translation: CASSKQGACEQYF.

The genes are TRBV4-1 and TRBJ1-1; 10 positions agree with TRBD1. There are 14 residues in the CDR3. Germline V gene sequence: CDR1 MGHRA, CDR2 YSYEKL. V lost 6 bases and J lost 8; bases outside the gene matches: 9. CDR3 in DNA: TGCGCCAGCAGTCTGGACAGGGGGAGTTTCGAAGCTTTCTTT. Protein sequence: CASSLDRGSFEAFF.

The chain links TRBV12-3 or TRBV12-4 to TRBJ2-5; TRBD1 might be the D (6 bases). The CDR3 runs 14 residues. Trimming took 6 bases from V and 11 from J, leaving 22 bases between them. The CDR3 DNA reads as TGTGCCAGCAGCTCCGGGACAAGAAAGGATGAGCAGTACTTC. Protein: CASSSGTRKDEQYF.

This clonotype was counted only a few times. The rearrangement links TRBV14 to TRBJ1-3, with D uncertain. The CDR3 has 13 residues. Trimming left V 4 bases short and J 0 bases short, with 4 bases between. CDR1 and CDR2 (germline): SGHDN, FVKESK. CDR3 DNA sequence: TGTGCCAGCAGCCGACACTCTGGAAACACCATATATTTT. Translated, it gives CASSRHSGNTIYF.

The rearrangement joins TRBV20-1 to TRBJ2-3, with no clear D. This CDR3 is built from 12 residues. V lost 3 bases, J lost 8 bases, and 12 bases lay in between. The germline CDR1 and CDR2 sequences are DFQATT and SNEGSKA (reference sequence). CDR3 in amino acids: CSASWAESTQYF. The CDR3 coding sequence is TGCAGTGCTAGTTGGGCTGAAAGTACGCAGTATTTT.

The genes are TRBV5-1 and TRBJ1-6, with TRBD1 as a possible D gene (5 bases). Germline CDR1 reads SGHRS; CDR2 reads YFSETQ. The CDR3 length is 14 residues. Trimming shortened V by 6 bases and J by 5 bases, and 12 bases separated the two germline ends. This chain's CDR3 is CASNAGLNNSPLHF. The CDR3 DNA sequence: TGCGCCAGCAATGCGGGACTGAATAATTCACCCCTCCACTTT. Full variable domain (rest looked up from reference TRBV5-1 and TRBJ1-6): KAGVTQTPRYLIKTRGQQVTLSCSPISGHRSVSWYQQTPGQGLQFLFEYFSETQRNKGNFPGRFSGRQFSNSRSEMNVSTLELGDSALYLCASNAGLNNSPLHFGNGTRLTVT.

The J gene is TRBJ1-5, the V gene TRBV12-3 or TRBV12-4; no clear D. The CDR3 extends over 13 amino acids. V gave up 6 bases and J gave up 4 bases, with 10 bases separating them. DNA of the CDR3: TGTGCCAGCAGAGGACGGCCGAATCAGCCCCAGCATTTT. Translating gives CASRGRPNQPQHF.

J is TRBJ2-7 and V is TRBV20-1; D is perhaps TRBD2 (6 bases). The CDR3 covers 16 residues. The V gene's germline CDR1 is DFQATT and CDR2 SNEGSKA (reference sequence). The V gene lost 1 base and the J gene lost 1 base, with 17 bases spanning the gap. The CDR3 reads CSARGNPGAISYEQYF. CDR3 coding DNA: TGCAGTGCTAGAGGTAACCCGGGAGCGATATCCTACGAGCAGTACTTC.

This clonotype showed up many times. The CDR3 DNA sequence: TGCGCCAGCAGCTTGAGGACAGGGAATGGCTACACCTTC. This gives the protein CASSLRTGNGYTF. The V call is TRBV5-1, the J call TRBJ1-2; 8 bases are a match to TRBD1. The germline CDR1 and CDR2 sequences are SGHRS and YFSETQ. V lost 1 base to trimming and J lost 6 bases; unmatched junction nucleotides: 2. The CDR3 runs 13 residues.

This clonotype occurred a few times. This rearrangement joins TRBV20-1 to TRBJ2-7; D is tentatively TRBD1 or TRBD2 (5 bases each). The V end lost 3 bases, the J end lost 0 bases, and 18 bases lay between the germline ends. The CDR3 spans 16 residues. Germline V lookup: CDR1 DFQATT, CDR2 SNEGSKA (reference sequence). CDR3 protein: CSASRGRRQSSYEQYF. CDR3 nucleotide sequence: TGCAGTGCTAGCCGGGGAAGGAGACAGAGCTCCTACGAGCAGTACTTC.

This clonotype was seen a few times. The chain carries TRBV4-1 and TRBJ1-1; 7 bases align to TRBD1. The V gene end was trimmed by 5 bases and the J gene end by 1 base; junction bases not matched to a gene: 10. Germline V CDR1 and CDR2: MGHRA, YSYEKL. The CDR3 loop spans 16 amino acids. CDR3 residues: CASSAEVGQSNTEAFF. CDR3 DNA: TGCGCCAGCAGCGCCGAAGTGGGACAGTCGAACACTGAAGCTTTCTTT.

As regards this clonotype: This may arise from a read error, as a much more abundant clone is one base away. The rearrangement links TRBV29-1 to TRBJ2-1; D ambiguous. Deletions cut 4 bases from V and 6 bases from J, with 13 bases between. This CDR3 is 13 amino acids long. CDR1 is SQVTM, CDR2 ANQGSEA, per germline. The CDR3 region has the DNA TGCAGCGTTGGGCATAGTATCCGCAATGAGCAGTTCTTC. Its translation is CSVGHSIRNEQFF.

The chain couples TRBV10-3 to TRBJ2-7, with 7 bases lining up with TRBD2. Per germline, CDR1 ENHRY and CDR2 SYGVKD. The V segment lost 4 bases and the J segment 3 bases; nucleotides outside the gene matches: 6. The CDR3 is 14 residues long. The CDR3 reads CAISGLAADYEQYF. DNA for the CDR3: TGTGCCATCAGTGGGCTAGCGGCCGACTACGAGCAGTACTTC.

This clonotype has more than one count but fewer than ten. The chain combines TRBV12-3 or TRBV12-4 with TRBJ2-2; D is perhaps TRBD1 (6 bases). The CDR3 is 14 amino acids. V was trimmed by 6 bases and J by 4 bases, leaving 12 bases between them. The CDR3 loop reads CASRLTGITGELFF. In nucleotides, the CDR3 is TGTGCCAGCAGACTAACAGGGATCACCGGGGAGCTGTTTTTT.

This clonotype was counted at least ten times. The chain couples TRBV29-1 to TRBJ2-5, with TRBD1 matching over 7 bases. The CDR3 consists of 13 residues. The V and J ends lost 7 bases and 5 bases, in that order; junction bases with no gene match: 10. From germline, CDR1 is SQVTM and CDR2 ANQGSEA. The CDR3 DNA follows: TGCAGCGAGACAAGGGACAGAGGGGAGACCCAGTACTTC. Protein: CSETRDRGETQYF.

This clonotype has more than one count but fewer than ten. The V gene is TRBV12-3 or TRBV12-4, the J gene TRBJ2-6; TRBD1 is a possible D gene (6 bases). The CDR3 consists of 15 residues. V lost 6 bases, J lost 2 bases, and 11 bases lay in between. This CDR3 reads CASRLTGPGANVLTF. Written as DNA, the CDR3 is TGTGCCAGCAGACTGACAGGTCCTGGGGCCAACGTCCTGACTTTC.

The chain uses TRBV5-8 and TRBJ2-5, with D unresolved. Germline CDR1 reads SGHTS; CDR2 reads YDEGEE. The V and J ends lost 1 base and 11 bases respectively, with 18 bases between them. The CDR3 covers 14 residues. This CDR3 reads CASSLHGSYNEQYF. CDR3 sequence (DNA): TGTGCCAGCAGCTTGCACGGGTCCTACAATGAGCAGTACTTC.

This clonotype was seen a few times. The rearrangement links TRBV9 to TRBJ2-3, with a tentative D call TRBD1 (6 bases). Trimming shortened V by 0 bases and J by 2 bases, and 13 bases separated the two germline ends. Germline values: CDR1 SGDLS, CDR2 YYNGEE. This CDR3 has 16 residues. CDR3 DNA: TGTGCCAGCAGCGTAGGGGGACATCTGTCCACAGATACGCAGTATTTT. Residues: CASSVGGHLSTDTQYF.